Below are 30 T cell receptor beta chains sequenced from a single sample in a study of blood T cell repertoires in COVID-19 (dated by TCRdb to 2019 to 2021). Library preparation was by the immunoSEQ multiplex PCR assay. TCRdb stores this immuneACCESS table with in-frame sequences only. Part of the clones is absent; in the studies checked, under half of the shortfall reflects unresolved V genes, and no reason is known for the rest. The sample table lists about 95,000 clones, around 87% of them with a count of one. The ten largest clones capture about a sixth of the sample. The sample taken for sequencing was peripheral blood. The receptors were sampled from a human donor in a cohort sampled during active COVID-19.

V gene TRBV19 combines with J gene TRBJ1-1, with D maybe TRBD1 (5 bases). V dropped 5 bases and J dropped 10 bases, with 14 bases sitting between them. CDR1 and CDR2 (germline): LNHDA, SQIVND (reference sequence). The CDR3 has 12 amino acids. The CDR3 loop reads CASSGQGVTAFF. The DNA of the CDR3 is TGTGCCAGTAGTGGTCAGGGCGTGACAGCTTTCTTT.

The CDR3 protein is CSELSGGAGGTQYF. Here the CDR3 DNA reads TGCAGCGAACTTAGCGGGGGGGCCGGGGGTACGCAGTATTTT. V is TRBV29-1 and J is TRBJ2-3; 11 bases are a match to TRBD2. CDR3 length: 14 amino acids. J gave up 8 bases and V 7 bases, and 11 bases lay outside the gene matches. Germline V gene data show CDR1 as SQVTM and CDR2 as ANQGSEA.

This chain links TRBV28 with TRBJ1-2; TRBD1 might be the D (5 bases). There are 13 residues in the CDR3. Germline V gene data show CDR1 as MDHEN and CDR2 as SYDVKM. V was shortened by 7 bases and J by 4 bases, with 13 bases between the two germline ends. The CDR3 is CASITGLGYGYTF. CDR3 nucleotide sequence: TGTGCCAGCATTACAGGTCTGGGCTATGGCTACACCTTC.

The J gene is TRBJ2-7, the V gene TRBV4-2; 10 bases line up with TRBD1. This CDR3 is built from 16 residues. J lost 3 bases, V lost 4 bases, and 9 bases had no gene match. Germline V gene data show CDR1 as LGHNA and CDR2 as YNFKEQ. The chain's CDR3 is CASSLRGGTGVYEQYF. The CDR3 region has the DNA TGTGCCAGCAGCCTCCGAGGGGGGACAGGGGTCTACGAGCAGTACTTC.

V usage is TRBV7-2 and J usage is TRBJ2-2, with a weak D call TRBD1 (5 bases). The germline V gene has CDR1 SGHTA and CDR2 FQGNSA. The length of the CDR3 is 15 residues. The V and J ends lost 3 bases and 8 bases respectively, with 16 bases between them. CDR3 in DNA: TGTGCCAGCAGCTTCGTAGGGGTACCCGGAGGGGAGCTGTTTTTT. This translates into CASSFVGVPGGELFF.

The J gene is TRBJ2-1, the V gene TRBV9, with 9 nucleotides matching TRBD2. V was clipped by 0 bases and J by 0 bases; unmatched bases: 13. CDR3 length: 20 residues. In germline, CDR1 is SGDLS, CDR2 YYNGEE. The CDR3 nucleotides read TGTGCCAGCAGCGTAGAAGGAGGCCTAGCGGGGTTCAGCTCCTACAATGAGCAGTTCTTC. Translated: CASSVEGGLAGFSSYNEQFF.

The chain couples TRBV24-1 to TRBJ2-2; 7 bases fit TRBD1. In germline, CDR1 is KGHDR, CDR2 SFDVKD. The CDR3 is 15 residues long. Germline trimming cut 2 bases from V and 2 bases from J; bases unmatched to any gene: 1. The CDR3 sequence is CATSDWTGNTGELFF. CDR3 in DNA: TGTGCCACCAGTGATTGGACAGGAAACACCGGGGAGCTGTTTTTT.

This chain links TRBV7-8 with TRBJ1-1; D may be TRBD1 (6 bases). The germline V gene encodes CDR1 SGHVS and CDR2 FQNEAQ. Deletions cut 5 bases from V and 1 base from J, with 11 bases between. There are 14 residues in the CDR3. Here the CDR3 reads CASSPRTANTEAFF. The CDR3 region has the DNA TGTGCCAGCAGCCCTCGGACAGCGAACACTGAAGCTTTCTTT. The complete variable domain, with remaining parts taken from reference TRBV7-8 and TRBJ1-1, reads GAGVSQSPRYKVAKRGQDVALRCDPISGHVSLFWYQQALGQGPEFLTYFQNEAQLDKSGLPSDRFFAERPEGSVSTLKIQRTQQEDSAVYLCASSPRTANTEAFFGQGTRLTVV.

The V and J genes are TRBV29-1 and TRBJ1-1; TRBD1 aligns across 10 bases. Germline-derived CDR1 and CDR2 are SQVTM and ANQGSEA. V gave up 7 bases and J gave up 6 bases; unmatched junction bases: 8. This CDR3 comprises 13 residues. CDR3 loop: CSARTGGSSEAFF. The DNA for the CDR3 is TGCAGCGCGCGGACAGGGGGTTCGTCTGAAGCTTTCTTT.

This chain joins TRBV28 and TRBJ1-1; D unresolved. V was pared by 4 bases and J by 0 bases, with 18 bases between. The CDR3 covers 17 residues. CDR1 is MDHEN, CDR2 SYDVKM, per germline. Here the CDR3 reads CASSSLLDGEMNTEAFF. In nucleotides, the CDR3 is TGTGCCAGCAGTTCCCTATTAGATGGAGAGATGAACACTGAAGCTTTCTTT.

This chain uses TRBV5-4 with TRBJ1-1, with 7 positions matching TRBD1. There are 16 residues in the CDR3. V gave up 0 bases and J gave up 1 base; unmatched junction bases: 6. Per germline, CDR1 SGHNT and CDR2 YYREEE (reference sequence). The CDR3 bases are TGTGCCAGCAGCTTGGGGAGGGACAGAAGGAACACTGAAGCTTTCTTT. This gives the protein CASSLGRDRRNTEAFF.

The chain links TRBV6-6 to TRBJ1-2, with 8 bases fitting TRBD1. This CDR3 region has 14 residues. Germline loops: CDR1 MNHNY, CDR2 SVGAGI (reference sequence). V shed 5 bases and J 6 bases; nucleotides not matched to a gene: 8. DNA of the CDR3: TGTGCCAGCAGTCGACAGGGGAGAGGTCATGGCTACACCTTC. It is translated as CASSRQGRGHGYTF.

The chain uses TRBV4-1 and TRBJ2-1; 8 nucleotides align to TRBD1. The trim removed 2 bases at V and 3 bases at J, leaving 9 bases unmatched. The CDR3 extends over 17 amino acids. Germline V lookup: CDR1 MGHRA, CDR2 YSYEKL. The CDR3 nucleotides are TGCGCCAGCAGCCAAAAGGAGACCGGGACAGGCTACAATGAGCAGTTCTTC. Translating gives CASSQKETGTGYNEQFF.

The chain joins TRBV4-1 to TRBJ1-1; 7 bases align to TRBD1. The CDR3 contains 16 residues. Germline V CDR1 and CDR2: MGHRA, YSYEKL. The V and J ends lost 3 bases and 3 bases, in that order; junction bases with no gene match: 10. The CDR3 loop reads CASSHLETGWDTEAFF. The CDR3 nucleotides read TGCGCCAGCAGCCACCTTGAGACAGGGTGGGACACTGAAGCTTTCTTT.

The rearrangement uses TRBV19 and TRBJ2-7; D not certain. The CDR3 is 15 amino acids. Germline V gives CDR1 LNHDA, CDR2 SQIVND (reference sequence). Trimming pared 4 bases from V and 9 bases from J, leaving 22 bases between. CDR3 sequence (DNA): TGTGCCAGTAGTAGGGCTCCAGGTGCTGGATCCGTGCAGTACTTC. This sequence encodes CASSRAPGAGSVQYF.

The table lists this clone with a count of one. V is TRBV11-2 and J is TRBJ1-3; 7 bases fit TRBD1. This CDR3 spans 14 amino acids. CDR1 is SGHAT, CDR2 FQNNGV, per germline. Losses at the gene ends were 2 bases for V and 7 bases for J; bases not matched to a gene: 5. The CDR3 DNA reads as TGTGCCAGCAGCTTAAACGAACAGGGGAACACCATATATTTT. Residues: CASSLNEQGNTIYF.

The gene calls are TRBV30 and TRBJ1-6; D might be TRBD1 (5 bases). Germline CDR1 and CDR2: GTSNPN and SVGIG (reference sequence). Trimming pared 5 bases from V and 10 bases from J, leaving 12 bases between. The CDR3 covers 12 residues. This CDR3 is CAWGRDGSPLHF. The CDR3 region has the DNA TGTGCCTGGGGCAGGGATGGCTCACCCCTCCACTTT.

This clone has only one observation. The genes are TRBV5-5 and TRBJ1-1; 9 bases align to TRBD1. The CDR3 loop spans 16 amino acids. Germline CDR1 reads SGHKS; CDR2 reads YYEKEE (reference sequence). V gave up 2 bases and J gave up 2 bases; unmatched junction bases: 7. CDR3 sequence: CASSFVGTGTNTEAFF. The CDR3 nucleotides read TGTGCCAGCAGCTTCGTGGGGACAGGGACAAACACTGAAGCTTTCTTT.

The chain links TRBV18 to TRBJ1-1; weak D call: TRBD1 (5 bases). The ends were cut back, 2 bases at V and 3 bases at J, with 16 bases in the middle. CDR3 size: 16 residues. CDR1 and CDR2 (germline): KGHSH, LQKENI. The CDR3 coding sequence is TGTGCCAGCTCACCATCGGGACGGGGAGGGGACACTGAAGCTTTCTTT. Its translation: CASSPSGRGGDTEAFF.

A single count supports this clone. The chain links TRBV6-5 to TRBJ1-1; 7 positions match TRBD1. Germline V gene data show CDR1 as MNHEY and CDR2 as SVGAGI. V was clipped by 8 bases and J by 0 bases; unmatched bases: 6. This CDR3 contains 14 residues. CDR3 in DNA: TGTGCCAGCGTGGGACAGCCGATGAACACTGAAGCTTTCTTT. This codes for CASVGQPMNTEAFF.

The CDR3 sequence is CATSDRGGAPDTQYF. The CDR3 DNA reads TGTGCCACCAGTGATCGCGGGGGGGCCCCAGATACGCAGTATTTT. This sequence joins TRBV24-1 and TRBJ2-3; 9 bases are shared with TRBD2. The CDR3 consists of 15 residues. The trim removed 3 bases at V and 4 bases at J, leaving 4 bases unmatched. Germline-derived CDR1 and CDR2 are KGHDR and SFDVKD.

The chain couples TRBV28 to TRBJ2-1, with D maybe TRBD2 (6 bases). The CDR3 totals 13 residues. Germline CDR1 MDHEN, CDR2 SYDVKM. V was shortened by 7 bases and J by 5 bases, with 12 bases between the two germline ends. The chain's CDR3 is CASNLEGNNEQFF. CDR3 nucleotides: TGTGCCAGCAACTTGGAGGGGAACAATGAGCAGTTCTTC.

This sequence joins TRBV27 and TRBJ1-3, with unresolved D. The CDR3 runs 14 residues. Germline CDR1 MNHEY, CDR2 SMNVEV (reference sequence). V was clipped by 5 bases and J by 2 bases, with 10 bases between them. The CDR3 nucleotides read TGTGCCAGCAGTCGGTTAGCAGCTGGAAACACCATATATTTT. Translating it yields CASSRLAAGNTIYF.

The rearrangement links TRBV7-2 to TRBJ2-3; D may be TRBD2 (5 bases). CDR1 and CDR2 from the germline V gene are SGHTA and FQGNSA. The V and J ends lost 5 bases and 4 bases respectively, with 19 bases between them. The CDR3 is 16 amino acids. CDR3 DNA sequence: TGTGCCAGCAGCATCTATGGGTCCGGAGCGGCAGATACGCAGTATTTT. This codes for CASSIYGSGAADTQYF.

V and J are TRBV4-2 and TRBJ2-5, with D tentatively TRBD1 (6 bases). The CDR3 is 15 residues long. Germline V gene lookup returns CDR1 LGHNA and CDR2 YNFKEQ. The V end was cut by 0 bases, the J end by 5 bases, with 13 bases between. The CDR3 loop is CASSQEIGGKETQYF. Here the CDR3 DNA reads TGTGCCAGCAGCCAAGAAATAGGGGGAAAGGAGACCCAGTACTTC.

The J gene is TRBJ2-1, the V gene TRBV19, with no clear D. The CDR3 is made up of 11 amino acids. Germline values: CDR1 LNHDA, CDR2 SQIVND (reference sequence). Trimming cost V 4 bases and J 12 bases, with 10 bases left between them. The CDR3 here is CASSTPPGQFF. DNA for the CDR3: TGTGCCAGTAGTACTCCGCCGGGGCAGTTCTTC. The whole variable domain, filled in from reference TRBV19 and TRBJ2-1, reads DGGITQSPKYLFRKEGQNVTLSCEQNLNHDAMYWYRQDPGQGLRLIYYSQIVNDFQKGDIAEGYSVSREKKESFPLTVTSAQKNPTAFYLCASSTPPGQFFGPGTRLTVL.

CDR3 region: CASSPSTGWTDGYTF. CDR3 DNA: TGTGCCAGCAGCCCATCTACAGGGTGGACCGATGGCTACACCTTC. This sequence joins TRBV5-4 and TRBJ1-2, with D possibly being TRBD1 (6 bases). Trimming stripped 4 bases from V and 6 bases from J, with 19 bases between. The CDR3 loop spans 15 amino acids. Germline CDR1 and CDR2: SGHNT and YYREEE (reference sequence).

The count of this clone is one. This chain uses TRBV19 with TRBJ1-4; perhaps TRBD1 as D (6 bases). Germline values: CDR1 LNHDA, CDR2 SQIVND (reference sequence). V was clipped by 4 bases and J by 8 bases, with 8 bases between them. This CDR3 has 12 residues. The CDR3 loop is CASSKGTEKLFF. In nucleotides, the CDR3 is TGTGCCAGTAGTAAGGGGACAGAAAAACTGTTTTTT.

The chain carries TRBV2 and TRBJ2-5; D gene unclear. The CDR3 has 13 amino acids. Germline CDR1 is SNHLY and CDR2 is FYNNEI. V lost 2 bases and J 4 bases, leaving 8 bases between the germline ends. This CDR3 is CASSELEGETQYF. As DNA, the CDR3 is TGTGCCAGCAGTGAACTAGAAGGAGAGACCCAGTACTTC.

The chain joins TRBV6-5 to TRBJ2-3, with D perhaps matching TRBD2 (7 bases). V dropped 10 bases and J dropped 4 bases, with 21 bases sitting between them. The CDR3 contains 15 residues. Germline loops: CDR1 MNHEY, CDR2 SVGAGI. The CDR3 reads CATRRAGRGADTQYF. CDR3 bases: TGTGCCACCCGCCGAGCGGGGAGGGGGGCAGATACGCAGTATTTT.